What follows are 9 T cell receptor beta chains derived from one specimen sequenced in a study of beta chain features in type 1 diabetes. Findings and limits, study-wide: Type 1 diabetes patients had moderately but significantly shorter TCRB CDR3s in all four CD4+ subsets.

The study reverse transcribed the entire isolated RNA, so it sequenced expressed TCRB transcripts. Sequencing was performed with immunoSEQ multiplex PCR; in TCRdb, only in-frame clones are kept and a portion is missing. The data show 310,000 or so clones, approximately 10% seen once. No antigen is known for these receptors. The sequenced sample consisted of central memory CD4+ T cells from blood. These receptors were obtained from a man in his thirties or forties with type 1 diabetes.

The chain joins TRBV28 to TRBJ2-1, with D unclear. V lost 11 bases and J lost 8, with 13 bases in between. The CDR3 length is 11 residues. Germline-derived CDR1 and CDR2 are MDHEN and SYDVKM. Written as DNA, the CDR3 is TGTGCCTGCCGAAATTCCCATGAGCAGTTCTTC. It encodes CACRNSHEQFF.

V and J are TRBV11-3 and TRBJ2-2; D unclear. Germline V CDR1 and CDR2: SGHNT, YENEEA. CDR3 size: 13 residues. Trimming cost V 0 bases and J 2 bases, with 1 base left between them. The CDR3 coding sequence is TGTGCCAGCAGCTTAGACAACACCGGGGAGCTGTTTTTT. Translated: CASSLDNTGELFF.

The chain couples TRBV5-6 to TRBJ1-2; no definite D call. Trimming stripped 2 bases from V and 4 bases from J, with 12 bases between. CDR1 is SGHDT, CDR2 YYEEEE, per germline. The CDR3 contains 14 residues. The CDR3 DNA follows: TGTGCCAGCAGCTTTGAGTCGGCCTTCTATGGCTACACCTTC. Amino acid sequence: CASSFESAFYGYTF.

This chain connects TRBV5-4 to TRBJ2-5; 8 bases fit TRBD2. This CDR3 spans 15 amino acids. Unmatched junction bases numbered 10, after V lost 4 bases and J lost 5 bases. Per germline, CDR1 SGHNT and CDR2 YYREEE (reference sequence). As DNA, the CDR3 is TGTGCCAGCAGCATGACGACTAGCGAAGGCGAGACCCAGTACTTC. This codes for CASSMTTSEGETQYF.

The chain is built from TRBV11-2 and TRBJ1-5; D gene uncertain. The germline CDR1 and CDR2 sequences are SGHAT and FQNNGV. V was trimmed by 5 bases and J by 2 bases, leaving 10 bases between them. The CDR3 is 14 amino acids. The CDR3 reads CASSTGIGNQPQHF. The CDR3, as DNA: TGTGCCAGCAGCACTGGAATCGGCAATCAGCCCCAGCATTTT.

The rearrangement links TRBV7-2 to TRBJ2-3; TRBD2 agrees at 7 bases. This CDR3 has 17 amino acids. The J segment lost 10 bases and the V segment lost 5 bases, leaving 21 bases of the junction unmatched. Per the germline V gene, CDR1 is SGHTA and CDR2 is FQGNSA. The CDR3 reads CASSRTFGGTTLLAQYF. The CDR3 coding sequence is TGTGCCAGCAGCCGCACGTTCGGCGGGACTACCCTATTAGCGCAGTATTTT.

This rearrangement joins TRBV5-1 to TRBJ2-7; D unresolved. V lost 6 bases to trimming and J lost 4 bases, with 14 bases between them. This CDR3 has 13 amino acids. The germline gives CDR1 SGHRS, CDR2 YFSETQ. The DNA for the CDR3 is TGCGCCAGCACCCCGACGGGTGGGTACGAGCAGTACTTC. Its translation is CASTPTGGYEQYF.

This clone was detected only a few times. V usage is TRBV30 and J usage is TRBJ2-7; D could derive from TRBD1 or TRBD2 (6 bases each). The CDR3 contains 13 residues. Between the trimmed V and J ends, which lost 0 bases and 6 bases, there was a span of 12 bases. CDR1 and CDR2 (germline): GTSNPN, SVGIG (reference sequence). CDR3 amino acids: CAWSVRGGTEQYF. In DNA, the CDR3 is TGTGCCTGGAGTGTACGAGGGGGGACCGAGCAGTACTTC.

The chain employs TRBV11-2 and TRBJ2-5; tentatively, D is TRBD2 (5 bases). The CDR3 contains 13 residues. Germline-derived CDR1 and CDR2 are SGHAT and FQNNGV. V was pared by 6 bases and J by 3 bases, with 11 bases between. The CDR3 sequence is CASRSGDKETQYF. Written as DNA, the CDR3 is TGTGCCAGCAGAAGCGGCGATAAAGAGACCCAGTACTTC.